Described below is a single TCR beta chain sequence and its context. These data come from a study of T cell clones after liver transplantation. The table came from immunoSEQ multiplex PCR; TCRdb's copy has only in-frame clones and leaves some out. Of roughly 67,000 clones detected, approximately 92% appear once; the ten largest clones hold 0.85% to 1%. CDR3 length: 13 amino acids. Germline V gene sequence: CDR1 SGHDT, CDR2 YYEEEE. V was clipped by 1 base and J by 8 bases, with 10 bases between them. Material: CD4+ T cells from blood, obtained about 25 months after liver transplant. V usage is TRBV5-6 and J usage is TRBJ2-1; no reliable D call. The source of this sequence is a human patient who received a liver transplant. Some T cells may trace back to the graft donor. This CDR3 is CASSLLGTDEQFF. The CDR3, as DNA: TGTGCCAGCAGCTTGCTGGGTACGGATGAGCAGTTCTTC.